This T cell receptor beta chain was obtained from a study of blood T cell repertoires in COVID-19. Using immunoSEQ multiplex PCR, the repertoire was profiled, and TCRdb retains in-frame clones only, with some absent. Of about 200,000 clones in the sample, 80% to 90% are singletons; the top ten hold 4.5% to 5%. Germline V CDR1 and CDR2: LNHDA, SQIVND (reference sequence). The CDR3 length is 16 residues. V gave up 4 bases and J gave up 0 bases; unmatched junction bases: 6. V is TRBV19 and J is TRBJ1-1, with TRBD1 identical over 9 bases. The TCR comes from a woman older than 75 with acute or convalescent COVID-19. Sequencing used peripheral blood. CDR3 nucleotides: TGTGCCAGTAGTAGGGGACAGGGACTCCTGAACACTGAAGCTTTCTTT. Residues: CASSRGQGLLNTEAFF. Together with reference TRBV19 and TRBJ1-1, the CDR3 gives the full variable domain: DGGITQSPKYLFRKEGQNVTLSCEQNLNHDAMYWYRQDPGQGLRLIYYSQIVNDFQKGDIAEGYSVSREKKESFPLTVTSAQKNPTAFYLCASSRGQGLLNTEAFFGQGTRLTVV.